The 23 T cell receptor beta chains reported below all come from one sample, sequenced in a study of cytomegalovirus exposure and HLA in healthy donors. PCR used 60 Vbeta primers and 13 Jbeta primers. The protocol was immunoSEQ multiplex PCR, while the TCRdb copy is restricted to in-frame clones and leaves out a portion. The sample carries about 55,000 clones, around 62% recorded once. Sequencing used PBMCs. These receptors all come from a human donor in good health.

J is TRBJ2-7 and V is TRBV6-5; TRBD1 matches 7 bases. The CDR3 has 14 amino acids. Unmatched junction bases numbered 6, after V lost 5 bases and J lost 2 bases. Germline-derived CDR1 and CDR2 are MNHEY and SVGAGI. The CDR3 sequence is CASSPDRVTYEQYF. The CDR3 nucleotides read TGTGCCAGCAGTCCCGACAGGGTAACCTACGAGCAGTACTTC.

This chain joins TRBV6-5 and TRBJ2-7; maybe TRBD1 (6 bases). The V gene lost 5 bases and the J gene lost 3 bases, with 17 bases spanning the gap. The CDR3 has 15 residues. Germline lookup yields CDR1 MNHEY and CDR2 SVGAGI. The CDR3 loop is CASSKRPGQDYEQYF. CDR3 nucleotides: TGTGCCAGCAGTAAAAGACCGGGACAAGACTACGAGCAGTACTTC.

This clone was detected a few times. The chain links TRBV9 to TRBJ2-1; D is uncertain. Germline-derived CDR1 and CDR2 are SGDLS and YYNGEE. Trimming took 0 bases from V and 4 from J, leaving 11 bases between them. The CDR3 sequence is 15 residues long. The CDR3 loop is CASSVDPVGYNEQFF. The CDR3 nucleotides read TGTGCCAGCAGCGTAGACCCGGTCGGGTACAATGAGCAGTTCTTC.

The genes are TRBV11-2 and TRBJ2-1, with TRBD1 matching 9 bases. The length of the CDR3 is 15 residues. The V gene's germline CDR1 is SGHAT and CDR2 FQNNGV. The ends lost 6 bases at V and 1 base at J; junction bases unmatched: 4. CDR3 sequence reads: CASSSGTGSYNEQFF. The CDR3 DNA follows: TGTGCCAGCAGTTCCGGGACAGGGTCCTACAATGAGCAGTTCTTC.

The chain employs TRBV19 and TRBJ2-7; D remains unclear. Trimming pared 3 bases from V and 6 bases from J, leaving 12 bases between. Looked up from germline, CDR1 is LNHDA and CDR2 is SQIVND (reference sequence). The CDR3 consists of 13 residues. Here the CDR3 reads CASSIVGPGEQYF. Written as DNA, the CDR3 is TGTGCCAGTAGTATTGTGGGTCCGGGCGAGCAGTACTTC. The variable domain in full, with the rest retrieved from reference TRBV19 and TRBJ2-7, is DGGITQSPKYLFRKEGQNVTLSCEQNLNHDAMYWYRQDPGQGLRLIYYSQIVNDFQKGDIAEGYSVSREKKESFPLTVTSAQKNPTAFYLCASSIVGPGEQYFGPGTRLTVT.

The chain joins TRBV10-1 to TRBJ2-3; a weak D match, TRBD2 (5 bases). There are 16 residues in the CDR3. V lost 6 bases and J lost 6, with 22 bases in between. Germline V CDR1 and CDR2: WNHNN, SYGVQD (reference sequence). The CDR3 nucleotides read TGCGCCAGCAGCGGGGTTCCTGGGCAGGTTCTGGATACGCAGTATTTT. Protein: CASSGVPGQVLDTQYF.

The V gene is TRBV5-4, the J gene TRBJ2-3; D possibly corresponds to TRBD2 (6 bases). CDR1 and CDR2 (germline): SGHNT, YYREEE (reference sequence). The V end was cut by 7 bases, the J end by 0 bases, with 18 bases between. This CDR3 has 16 residues. CDR3 sequence: CASRHRTTSSTDTQYF. DNA for the CDR3: TGTGCCAGCCGCCATCGGACTACCTCTAGCACAGATACGCAGTATTTT.

This clone was seen only a few times. This chain links TRBV6-5 with TRBJ2-2; TRBD1 might be the D (5 bases). V lost 2 bases, J lost 8 bases, and 15 bases lay in between. Germline V lookup: CDR1 MNHEY, CDR2 SVGAGI. The CDR3 contains 15 residues. CDR3 in DNA: TGTGCCAGCAGTTACGGTTGGGGCGTGGGTGGGGAGCTGTTTTTT. Residues: CASSYGWGVGGELFF.

The chain combines TRBV27 with TRBJ2-7; D gene uncertain. Germline lookup yields CDR1 MNHEY and CDR2 SMNVEV (reference sequence). CDR3 length: 13 amino acids. The V end lost 5 bases, the J end lost 6 bases, and 14 bases lay between the germline ends. Here the CDR3 DNA reads TGTGCCAGCAGTAGAAACACGGCGGTCGAGCAGTACTTC. Encoded protein: CASSRNTAVEQYF.

The rearrangement joins TRBV7-2 to TRBJ2-2, with D hard to call. There are 14 residues in the CDR3. Trimming pared 2 bases from V and 6 bases from J, leaving 10 bases between. Germline V gives CDR1 SGHTA, CDR2 FQGNSA. CDR3 region: CASSLLSRSGELFF. The CDR3 DNA is TGTGCCAGCAGCTTACTAAGCCGGTCCGGGGAGCTGTTTTTT.

This clone has just one count. This chain links TRBV6-5 with TRBJ2-1, with 7 bases identical to TRBD1. Looked up from germline, CDR1 is MNHEY and CDR2 is SVGAGI. The CDR3 extends over 15 amino acids. V gave up 2 bases and J gave up 2 bases; unmatched junction bases: 3. CDR3 coding DNA: TGTGCCAGCAGTTACCGGGACAGAACCTACAATGAGCAGTTCTTC. Protein product: CASSYRDRTYNEQFF.

In this sample, this clone turned up a few times. The chain joins TRBV6-1 to TRBJ1-4; no clear D. Germline CDR1 MNHNS, CDR2 SASEGT. The CDR3 is 15 amino acids. Trimming shortened V by 1 base and J by 4 bases, and 10 bases separated the two germline ends. This CDR3 is CASSEGNPGNEKLFF. CDR3 DNA: TGTGCCAGCAGTGAAGGTAATCCGGGTAATGAAAAACTGTTTTTT.

This chain joins TRBV5-1 and TRBJ2-2; 9 nucleotides agree with TRBD2. V gave up 4 bases and J gave up 2 bases; unmatched junction bases: 6. Germline values: CDR1 SGHRS, CDR2 YFSETQ. CDR3 length equals 16 residues. The CDR3 DNA sequence: TGCGCCAGCAGCGGGGGGGGACTAGCAAACACCGGGGAGCTGTTTTTT. It translates to CASSGGGLANTGELFF.

The genes are TRBV7-6 and TRBJ1-1, with 10 bases lining up with TRBD1. Germline V lookup: CDR1 SGHVS, CDR2 FNYEAQ. The V gene end was trimmed by 5 bases and the J gene end by 6 bases; junction bases not matched to a gene: 12. This CDR3 comprises 16 residues. The chain's CDR3 is CASSPRQGATKAEAFF. Written as DNA, the CDR3 is TGTGCCAGCAGCCCGCGACAGGGGGCAACTAAAGCTGAAGCTTTCTTT.

The chain joins TRBV9 to TRBJ1-5, with 9 bases matching TRBD1. With V trimmed by 3 bases and J by 1 base, 8 bases remained unmatched. The germline V gene encodes CDR1 SGDLS and CDR2 YYNGEE. This CDR3 spans 17 amino acids. The CDR3 sequence: CASSGKDRGQSNQPQHF. In DNA form, the CDR3 reads TGTGCCAGCAGCGGGAAGGACAGGGGTCAAAGCAATCAGCCCCAGCATTTT.

This clone was seen only a few times. This chain joins TRBV7-8 and TRBJ1-1; D might be TRBD1 (5 bases). CDR3 length equals 13 residues. Germline V gene sequence: CDR1 SGHVS, CDR2 FQNEAQ. The V gene lost 4 bases and the J gene lost 7 bases, with 13 bases spanning the gap. This CDR3 is CASSSRRGLEAFF. DNA of the CDR3: TGTGCCAGCAGCTCTAGGAGGGGACTTGAAGCTTTCTTT.

The chain couples TRBV6-1 to TRBJ1-2; D call uncertain. Per germline, CDR1 MNHNS and CDR2 SASEGT. The CDR3 consists of 15 residues. The germline V and J ends were trimmed by 8 bases and 0 bases, with 16 bases remaining between them. CDR3 in DNA: TGTGCCAGCCTCTCGACGAGCGATACTAACTATGGCTACACCTTC. Translated: CASLSTSDTNYGYTF.

This clone was seen a few times. This sequence joins TRBV2 and TRBJ2-2; perhaps TRBD1 as D (6 bases). In germline, CDR1 is SNHLY, CDR2 FYNNEI. The CDR3 is 15 amino acids. Between the trimmed V and J ends, which lost 6 bases and 2 bases, there was a span of 13 bases. The CDR3: CASRMRQANTGELFF. CDR3 coding DNA: TGTGCCAGCAGGATGAGACAGGCCAACACCGGGGAGCTGTTTTTT.

The chain has TRBV7-8 and TRBJ2-4; TRBD2 aligns across 7 bases. Germline V lookup: CDR1 SGHVS, CDR2 FQNEAQ. The V and J ends lost 1 base and 2 bases, in that order; junction bases with no gene match: 2. There are 15 residues in the CDR3. DNA of the CDR3: TGTGCCAGCAGCTTAGAGCGGGGTACCAAAAACATTCAGTACTTC. Protein product: CASSLERGTKNIQYF.

The sample holds a few counts of this clone. The chain combines TRBV5-5 with TRBJ1-2, with D unclear. From germline, CDR1 is SGHKS and CDR2 YYEKEE (reference sequence). The CDR3 is made up of 18 amino acids. V was pared by 2 bases and J by 8 bases, with 28 bases between. In DNA, the CDR3 is TGTGCCAGCAGCTTACGGCAGCTTACGGTAGGGCAGAGCGGAGGCTACACCTTC. Translation: CASSLRQLTVGQSGGYTF. Supplemented by reference TRBV5-5 and TRBJ1-2, the full variable domain reads DAGVTQSPTHLIKTRGQQVTLRCSPISGHKSVSWYQQVLGQGPQFIFQYYEKEERGRGNFPDRFSARQFPNYSSELNVNALLLGDSALYLCASSLRQLTVGQSGGYTFGSGTRLTVV.

This chain links TRBV29-1 with TRBJ2-7; TRBD1 agrees at 8 bases. Trimming at V came to 0 bases and at J to 0 bases, leaving 4 bases not matched to a gene. The V gene's germline CDR1 is SQVTM and CDR2 ANQGSEA. The CDR3 has 15 amino acids. CDR3 region: CSVEDWTGNSYEQYF. The CDR3 coding sequence is TGCAGCGTTGAAGATTGGACAGGGAACTCCTACGAGCAGTACTTC.

This clone has just a few counts. V is TRBV30 and J is TRBJ2-1, with TRBD2 matching over 10 bases. In germline, CDR1 is GTSNPN, CDR2 SVGIG (reference sequence). There are 15 residues in the CDR3. V lost 0 bases, J lost 5 bases, and 4 bases stayed unmatched. The CDR3 DNA reads TGTGCCTGGAGTGTGGTGAGCGGGGGGGACAATGAGCAGTTCTTC. This codes for CAWSVVSGGDNEQFF. Together with reference TRBV30 and TRBJ2-1, the CDR3 gives the full variable domain: SQTIHQWPATLVQPVGSPLSLECTVEGTSNPNLYWYRQAAGRGLQLLFYSVGIGQISSEVPQNLSASRPQDRQFILSSKKLLLSDSGFYLCAWSVVSGGDNEQFFGPGTRLTVL.

This clone appeared a few times. The chain links TRBV6-4 to TRBJ2-1; 9 nucleotides align to TRBD2. CDR1 and CDR2 (germline): MRHNA, SNTAGT. CDR3 length: 16 residues. J lost 8 bases, V lost 3 bases, and 11 bases had no gene match. The CDR3: CASSDELSSGGYEQFF. The DNA for the CDR3 is TGTGCCAGCAGTGATGAATTGAGTAGCGGGGGTTATGAGCAGTTCTTC.